The clone carrying this T cell receptor beta chain was recorded a few times. Its specificity is unknown. TCRdb keeps only in-frame clones here, not all; method: immunoSEQ multiplex PCR. This sample has tens of thousands of clones, with about 86% found just once. CDR3 length equals 17 residues. V lost 3 bases to trimming and J lost 4 bases; unmatched junction nucleotides: 12. CDR1 is MNHEY, CDR2 SMNVEV, per germline (reference sequence). These data come from a study of OX40 agonist ivuxolimab in advanced cancers. Study background: Earlier anti-PD-1, anti-PD-L1 or anti-CTLA-4 therapy was permitted; less than 50% had received some. The study's findings and limits: At 0.1 to 3.0 mg/kg and by week 6, CD4+ and CD8+ T cells in the blood had expanded clonally.

The source material was CD4+ or CD8+ T cells sorted from blood, sampled in a trial of the OX40 agonist ivuxolimab. The source of this sequence is an adult with an advanced solid tumor such as melanoma, head and neck, liver or kidney cancer. The rearrangement joins TRBV27 to TRBJ1-1, with 9 bases matching TRBD1. CDR3 DNA sequence: TGTGCCAGCAGTTTCTCCGGGACAGGGTCTTGGGTCACTGAAGCTTTCTTT. As protein: CASSFSGTGSWVTEAFF.